This record looks at one T cell receptor (beta chain) sequence and its context. The entry originates in a study of T cell responses to AZD1222 COVID-19 vaccine. Assay used: immunoSEQ multiplex PCR; TCRdb lists only in-frame clones, some missing. The table shows 150,000 to 160,000 clones, with around 85% occurring only once. The germline gives CDR1 MNHNY, CDR2 SVGAGI (reference sequence). The CDR3 sequence is 14 residues long. Trimming removed 6 bases at V and 2 bases at J, with 13 bases between. This material consisted of peripheral blood, taken on day 0 of MenACWY control vaccination. V usage is TRBV6-6 and J usage is TRBJ1-2; the D is unclear. The receptor comes from an adult in good health. CDR3 loop: CASSPPSGNYGYTF. CDR3 bases: TGTGCCAGCAGCCCCCCGAGTGGGAACTATGGCTACACCTTC.